The rows below give T cell receptor beta chains drawn from one sample of a study of blood T cell repertoires in COVID-19. Libraries were prepared by immunoSEQ multiplex PCR; TCRdb keeps only in-frame clonotypes and omits some of them. Here the sample spans 80,000 to 90,000 clones, about 86% being singletons. Input material: peripheral blood. The receptors stem from a man of 80 years or more with active or convalescent COVID-19. Both conserved end residues are part of each CDR3. The D gene is left open where the match is weak. Clone size is shown for a subset of rows, as once, few, many or a class of expanded clone.

>-|TRBV2|-|TRBJ1-3
CASSELGGSQTTTIYF
TGTGCCAGCAGTGAATTGGGGGGTTCTCAGACGACCACCATATATTTT
>-|TRBV9|-|TRBJ2-1
CASSVSGSYENEQFF
TGTGCCAGCAGCGTGTCGGGGAGTTATGAAAATGAGCAGTTCTTC
>TRBD1|TRBV30|-|TRBJ2-7
CAWSAGTGVHEQYF
TGTGCCTGGAGTGCAGGGACAGGGGTCCACGAGCAGTACTTC
>-|TRBV7-2|-|TRBJ2-1
CASSRSFRTYNEQFF
TGTGCCAGCAGCCGGTCCTTTAGGACTTACAATGAGCAGTTCTTC
>TRBD1|TRBV4-3|-|TRBJ2-7
CASSQDPGQGVEQYF
TGCGCCAGCAGCCAAGATCCGGGACAGGGCGTCGAGCAGTACTTC
>TRBD2|TRBV5-4|-|TRBJ2-5
CASSLTLAEGGETQYF
TGTGCCAGCAGCTTGACACTAGCGGAGGGGGGAGAGACCCAGTACTTC
>TRBD1|TRBV6-5|once|TRBJ1-5
CASSPTGGRNQPQHF
TGTGCCAGCAGTCCGACAGGGGGGCGCAATCAGCCCCAGCATTTT
>TRBD1|TRBV4-1|few|TRBJ2-1
CASSQSPGQGAYEQFF
TGCGCCAGCAGCCAGAGTCCGGGACAGGGGGCCTATGAGCAGTTCTTC
>TRBD2|TRBV24-1|-|TRBJ2-5
CASTRRTGGLAGVETQYF
TGTGCCAGTACTCGCCGAACCGGAGGACTAGCGGGAGTAGAGACCCAGTACTTC
>-|TRBV19|-|TRBJ2-6
CASTRVSGANVLTF
TGTGCCAGTACGCGGGTGTCTGGGGCCAACGTCCTGACTTTC
>TRBD1|TRBV10-3|few|TRBJ2-1
CAIKGQGPSTYNEQFF
TGTGCCATCAAGGGACAGGGGCCTTCTACCTACAATGAGCAGTTCTTC
>-|TRBV5-4|-|TRBJ1-4
CASSFRGWRNEKLFF
TGTGCCAGCAGCTTCAGGGGATGGCGTAATGAAAAACTGTTTTTT
>TRBD2|TRBV5-1|-|TRBJ2-1
CASSRGGNNEQFF
TGCGCCAGCAGCCGGGGGGGAAACAATGAGCAGTTCTTC
>-|TRBV12-3/TRBV12-4|-|TRBJ1-4
CASSIGQREKLFF
TGTGCCAGCAGTATAGGACAGAGGGAAAAACTGTTTTTT
>TRBD2|TRBV28|-|TRBJ2-1
CASSLSPSGRYNEQFF
TGTGCCAGCAGTTTATCGCCTAGCGGGAGGTACAATGAGCAGTTCTTC
>TRBD2|TRBV9|-|TRBJ2-5
CASSPRTSGRHETQYF
TGTGCCAGCAGCCCCCGGACTAGCGGGAGGCATGAGACCCAGTACTTC
>-|TRBV6-4|-|TRBJ2-1
CASSDSAGINEQFF
TGTGCCAGCAGTGACTCCGCGGGCATCAATGAGCAGTTCTTC
>-|TRBV2|-|TRBJ2-3
CASSESRAGNTDTQYF
TGTGCCAGCAGTGAAAGTCGGGCGGGAAACACAGATACGCAGTATTTT
>-|TRBV7-9|-|TRBJ2-7
CASSRQVEQYF
TGTGCCAGCAGCCGACAGGTTGAGCAGTACTTC
>-|TRBV11-2|-|TRBJ1-2
CASSSVTNWAYGYTF
TGTGCCAGCAGCTCAGTAACGAACTGGGCCTATGGCTACACCTTC
>-|TRBV3-1/TRBV3-2|few|TRBJ1-4
CASSVREPVRANEKLFF
TGTGCCAGCAGCGTCCGGGAACCCGTGAGGGCCAACGAAAAACTGTTTTTT
>-|TRBV27|-|TRBJ1-6
CASSRVLDSPLHF
TGTGCCAGCAGTCGGGTTCTGGATTCACCCCTCCACTTT
>TRBD2|TRBV28|-|TRBJ2-1
CASKLAGPSYNEQFF
TGTGCCAGCAAGCTAGCGGGTCCTTCCTACAATGAGCAGTTCTTC
>TRBD2|TRBV7-2|-|TRBJ2-1
CASSPVAGPGVEQFF
TGTGCCAGCAGCCCCGTAGCGGGGCCCGGGGTTGAGCAGTTCTTC
>-|TRBV4-3|-|TRBJ2-7
CASSQGKGGIYEQYF
TGCGCCAGCAGCCAAGGCAAGGGGGGGATCTACGAGCAGTACTTC
>TRBD2|TRBV5-1|-|TRBJ2-7
CASSLVSGLAGKEDEQYF
TGCGCCAGCAGCTTAGTTTCGGGACTAGCGGGAAAGGAGGACGAGCAGTACTTC
>-|TRBV20-1|-|TRBJ1-1
CSARPGGSAFF
TGCAGTGCCCGGCCGGGGGGATCAGCTTTCTTT
>-|TRBV11-2|-|TRBJ2-5
CASSFGRTDFETQYF
TGTGCCAGCAGCTTCGGCAGGACAGATTTTGAGACCCAGTACTTC
>-|TRBV3-1/TRBV3-2|-|TRBJ2-3
CASSQRVLRATDTQYF
TGTGCCAGCAGCCAACGGGTTCTTAGAGCTACAGATACGCAGTATTTT
>-|TRBV4-3|-|TRBJ2-3
CASSLTHSTDTQYF
TGCGCCAGCAGCCTTACTCACAGCACAGATACGCAGTATTTT
>TRBD2|TRBV18|-|TRBJ2-1
CASSPPYGREGNEQFF
TGTGCCAGCTCACCACCTTACGGGAGGGAAGGCAATGAGCAGTTCTTC
>-|TRBV7-9|-|TRBJ1-6
CASSLGAGAESYNSPLHF
TGTGCCAGCAGCTTAGGAGCAGGGGCTGAGTCCTATAATTCACCCCTCCACTTT
>-|TRBV10-3|-|TRBJ2-3
CAISETSTDTQYF
TGTGCCATCAGTGAGACAAGCACAGATACGCAGTATTTT
>TRBD2|TRBV7-2|-|TRBJ2-5
CASSFTGGAETQYF
TGTGCCAGCAGCTTCACGGGAGGGGCAGAGACCCAGTACTTC
>TRBD2|TRBV11-1|-|TRBJ2-7
CASSYLAESYEQYF
TGTGCCAGCAGCTACCTAGCGGAATCCTACGAGCAGTACTTC
>-|TRBV10-3|-|TRBJ1-4
CAISEFTGTGLRKLFF
TGTGCCATCAGTGAGTTTACAGGGACCGGTTTGCGTAAACTGTTTTTT
>-|TRBV12-5|-|TRBJ1-2
CASGLPDRPNYGYTF
TGTGCTAGTGGTTTGCCTGACAGGCCTAACTATGGCTACACCTTC
>-|TRBV5-1|-|TRBJ2-5
CASSLDSQETQYF
TGCGCCAGCAGCCTAGACAGCCAAGAGACCCAGTACTTC
>-|TRBV2|-|TRBJ1-6
CASSDRGNNSPLHF
TGTGCCAGCAGTGATCGGGGGAATAATTCACCCCTCCACTTT
>-|TRBV12-3/TRBV12-4|-|TRBJ1-2
CASSQLITVGYTF
TGTGCCAGCAGCCAACTAATAACCGTTGGCTACACCTTC
>-|TRBV2|-|TRBJ1-2
CASREDSPYGYTF
TGTGCCAGCAGAGAAGACAGTCCCTATGGCTACACCTTC
>TRBD1|TRBV5-1|-|TRBJ2-7
CASSQGQVQNEQYF
TGCGCCAGCAGCCAAGGACAGGTCCAAAACGAGCAGTACTTC
>-|TRBV7-9|-|TRBJ1-3
CASSLGSTANSGNTIYF
TGTGCCAGCAGCTTAGGGTCGACTGCCAACTCTGGAAACACCATATATTTT
>TRBD1|TRBV27|-|TRBJ2-1
CASRRQGGNEQFF
TGTGCCAGCAGACGACAGGGTGGGAATGAGCAGTTCTTC
>TRBD1|TRBV4-1|-|TRBJ1-5
CASSQEGGFSQPQHF
TGCGCCAGCAGCCAAGAAGGGGGCTTTAGTCAGCCCCAGCATTTT
>-|TRBV27|-|TRBJ2-3
CASRPSGTDTQYF
TGTGCCAGCAGACCTAGCGGCACAGATACGCAGTATTTT
>TRBD2|TRBV30|-|TRBJ2-3
CAWKASGRAKEMTSTDTQYF
TGTGCCTGGAAGGCTAGCGGGAGGGCCAAGGAGATGACTAGCACAGATACGCAGTATTTT
>TRBD2|TRBV19|-|TRBJ2-1
CASSIPPGLAGEYEQFF
TGTGCCAGTAGTATCCCACCGGGACTAGCGGGAGAGTATGAGCAGTTCTTC